This T cell receptor (beta chain) emerged from a study of human T cells and chemical hapten exposure. Study context: Throughout a study of 20 to 30 weeks, patients underwent weekly scalp administration of diphenylcyclopropenone doses.

This CDR3 is built from 15 residues. The germline V and J ends were trimmed by 6 bases and 2 bases, with 14 bases remaining between them. The germline V gene encodes CDR1 MNHEY and CDR2 SVGEGT. This clonotype was picked up a small number of times. Stated time point: patch test 3, about 24 weeks after DPC sensitization. Treatment indicated: therapeutic diphenylcyclopropenone sensitization with weekly scalp DPC. MiXCR was run by TCRdb on the RACE reads, yielding one entry per CDR3 protein. The sample shows 150,000 to 200,000 distinct CDR3 sequences, about 22% of them seen only once. The receptor was isolated from a woman aged 40-49 years with alopecia areata. Some clones in this sample may be carry-over from other donors' samples. The sequenced sample was whole blood, obtained in connection with sensitization to the hapten diphenylcyclopropenone (DPC). The genes are TRBV6-2 or TRBV6-3 and TRBJ1-5; no firm D call. This CDR3 reads CASRPLGGRNQPQHF. The CDR3 bases are TGTGCCAGCAGGCCTTTAGGTGGACGCAATCAGCCCCAGCATTTT.